Below, 21 T cell receptor beta chains from the same sample are listed, as sequenced in a study of blood T cell repertoires in COVID-19. TCRdb's table, derived via immunoSEQ multiplex PCR, lists solely in-frame clones and lacks some. The table lists some 97,000 clones, about nine tenths of them singletons, with around 5% in the top ten. Sequencing used peripheral blood. These receptor sequences come from a man aged 50 to 60 with acute or convalescent COVID-19.

The chain is built from TRBV6-5 and TRBJ1-2; maybe TRBD1 (6 bases). Germline CDR1 and CDR2: MNHEY and SVGAGI. Between the trimmed V and J ends, which lost 4 bases and 8 bases, there was a span of 17 bases. CDR3 length equals 14 residues. In DNA, the CDR3 is TGTGCCAGCAGTTTTCCGGGACAAAAAGTCGGCTACACCTTC. Encoded protein: CASSFPGQKVGYTF.

The chain joins TRBV12-1 to TRBJ1-1; the table names TRBD1, a call not compared with the DNA. TRBV12-1 is designated a pseudogene. CDR3 length: 14 residues. CDR3 residues: CASSPRQGEGEAFF. Written as DNA, the CDR3 is TGTGCCAGCAGCCCCCGACAGGGGGAGGGTGAAGCTTTCTTT.

The V and J genes are TRBV14 and TRBJ2-2, with D perhaps TRBD2 (5 bases). Germline V gene lookup returns CDR1 SGHDN and CDR2 FVKESK. The CDR3 runs 18 residues. Between the trimmed V and J ends, which lost 4 bases and 0 bases, there was a span of 18 bases. CDR3 sequence reads: CASSRRNWRPPNTGELFF. DNA for the CDR3: TGTGCCAGCAGCCGGCGGAACTGGAGGCCCCCGAACACCGGGGAGCTGTTTTTT.

This clone was recorded once. J is TRBJ2-1 and V is TRBV6-2 or TRBV6-3, with 8 positions matching TRBD2. After removal of 6 bases from V and 2 bases from J, the junction contained 12 bases not matched to a gene. The CDR3 spans 17 residues. CDR1 is MNHEY, CDR2 SVGEGT, per germline. CDR3: CASSPAPLAGPYNEQFF. DNA of the CDR3: TGTGCCAGCAGCCCAGCTCCCTTAGCGGGACCCTACAATGAGCAGTTCTTC.

The chain uses TRBV6-5 and TRBJ2-3; 7 nucleotides align to TRBD1. CDR3 length equals 15 residues. V shed 7 bases, J shed 0 bases, and the junction held 7 bases outside the gene matches. CDR1 and CDR2 (germline): MNHEY, SVGAGI. Written as DNA, the CDR3 is TGTGCCAGCACCAGGGGGATTAGTAGCACAGATACGCAGTATTTT. Translation: CASTRGISSTDTQYF.

This chain's CDR3 is CATSDPSGREQYF. As DNA, the CDR3 is TGTGCCACCAGTGATCCCTCGGGTCGGGAGCAGTACTTC. V usage is TRBV24-1 and J usage is TRBJ2-7; D gene ambiguous. The V and J ends lost 3 bases and 7 bases respectively, with 12 bases between them. The germline gives CDR1 KGHDR, CDR2 SFDVKD. The CDR3 runs 13 residues.

The V and J genes are TRBV3-1 (or the pseudogene TRBV3-2) and TRBJ2-5; the D is unclear. Trimming removed 0 bases from V and 2 bases from J, with 16 bases in between. The length of the CDR3 is 17 residues. Germline lookup yields CDR1 LGHDT and CDR2 YNNKEL (reference sequence). The CDR3: CASSQEKKRSGQETQYF. CDR3 nucleotide sequence: TGTGCCAGCAGCCAAGAGAAGAAGAGGAGTGGTCAAGAGACCCAGTACTTC.

The rearrangement joins TRBV6-5 to TRBJ1-5; 10 nucleotides match TRBD1. Germline CDR1 reads MNHEY; CDR2 reads SVGAGI. The junction had 4 bases not matched to a gene; V was cut back by 5 bases and J by 3 bases. The CDR3 consists of 15 residues. CDR3 loop: CASSTGQGINQPQHF. The DNA for the CDR3 is TGTGCCAGCAGTACGGGACAGGGGATCAATCAGCCCCAGCATTTT.

The rearrangement links TRBV6-5 to TRBJ2-3, with a possible D match to TRBD1 (5 bases). Looked up from germline, CDR1 is MNHEY and CDR2 is SVGAGI. The CDR3 has 14 amino acids. Trimming removed 3 bases from V and 4 bases from J, with 11 bases in between. The CDR3 coding sequence is TGTGCCAGCAGTTATAAAGGGGAAGCAGATACGCAGTATTTT. It translates to CASSYKGEADTQYF.

The rearrangement links TRBV5-6 to TRBJ2-6, with D unresolved. V lost 5 bases, J lost 1 base, and 16 bases lay in between. Germline CDR1 reads SGHDT; CDR2 reads YYEEEE. This CDR3 has 17 residues. The CDR3: CASRPEYPRSGANVLTF. CDR3 DNA sequence: TGTGCCAGCAGGCCCGAGTACCCCCGGTCTGGGGCCAACGTCCTGACTTTC.

The genes are TRBV30 and TRBJ2-6; TRBD2 might be the D (6 bases). The CDR3 contains 16 residues. Trimming pared 3 bases from V and 1 base from J, leaving 13 bases between. CDR1 GTSNPN and CDR2 SVGIG come from the germline V gene (reference sequence). The CDR3 DNA sequence: TGTGCCTGGAGGGGACTTTCAGGATCTGGGGCCAACGTCCTGACTTTC. Its translation: CAWRGLSGSGANVLTF.

The chain carries TRBV9 and TRBJ2-3; no clear D gene. This CDR3 comprises 12 residues. V lost 0 bases, J lost 6 bases, and 5 bases lay in between. Germline V gene sequence: CDR1 SGDLS, CDR2 YYNGEE. The CDR3 DNA follows: TGTGCCAGCAGCGTAGCCGCGGATACGCAGTATTTT. Amino acids: CASSVAADTQYF.

The V gene is TRBV10-3, the J gene TRBJ2-7; D possibly corresponds to TRBD2 (6 bases). Germline assignment: CDR1 ENHRY and CDR2 SYGVKD. This CDR3 has 15 amino acids. V dropped 4 bases and J dropped 0 bases, with 13 bases sitting between them. CDR3 DNA: TGTGCCATCAGTGGCGTGGCGGGGAGCTCCTACGAGCAGTACTTC. Translation gives CAISGVAGSSYEQYF.

The CDR3 is CASSLFPRDTLAKNIQYF. DNA of the CDR3: TGCGCCAGCAGCTTGTTCCCTCGGGACACCCTAGCCAAAAACATTCAGTACTTC. The gene calls are TRBV5-1 and TRBJ2-4; D perhaps matches TRBD1 (6 bases). This CDR3 is 18 amino acids long. Between the trimmed V and J ends, which lost 1 base and 0 bases, there was a span of 17 bases. Germline loops: CDR1 SGHRS, CDR2 YFSETQ.

The chain joins TRBV5-6 to TRBJ1-4; tentatively, D is TRBD1 (6 bases). V dropped 1 base and J dropped 2 bases, with 9 bases sitting between them. CDR1 SGHDT and CDR2 YYEEEE come from the germline V gene. The CDR3 has 15 residues. CDR3 DNA sequence: TGTGCCAGCAGCTTGCCAGGGGCCACTAATGAAAAACTGTTTTTT. It yields the protein CASSLPGATNEKLFF.

The V gene is TRBV3-1 (or the pseudogene TRBV3-2), the J gene TRBJ1-2, with D perhaps matching TRBD1 (5 bases). V was cut by 2 bases and J by 6 bases, with 13 bases left in between. CDR3 size: 14 residues. Germline V gene lookup returns CDR1 LGHDT and CDR2 YNNKEL (reference sequence). The CDR3 sequence is CASSQFWTTDGYTF. For the CDR3, the DNA is TGTGCCAGCAGCCAATTTTGGACAACGGATGGCTACACCTTC.

V usage is TRBV7-2 and J usage is TRBJ2-6; TRBD2 aligns across 9 bases. The CDR3 covers 18 residues. The ends lost 5 bases at V and 1 base at J; junction bases unmatched: 9. Per germline, CDR1 SGHTA and CDR2 FQGNSA. This CDR3 is CASSLLLAGASGANVLTF. In DNA form, the CDR3 reads TGTGCCAGCAGCCTTCTTTTAGCGGGAGCTTCTGGGGCCAACGTCCTGACTTTC.

The chain recombines TRBV5-1 with TRBJ2-6, with TRBD1 identical over 7 bases. This CDR3 has 15 amino acids. With V trimmed by 0 bases and J by 3 bases, 0 bases remained unmatched. Germline assignment: CDR1 SGHRS and CDR2 YFSETQ. This CDR3 reads CASSLGQGGANVLTF. DNA of the CDR3: TGCGCCAGCAGCTTGGGACAGGGTGGGGCCAACGTCCTGACTTTC. Supplemented by reference TRBV5-1 and TRBJ2-6, the full variable domain reads KAGVTQTPRYLIKTRGQQVTLSCSPISGHRSVSWYQQTPGQGLQFLFEYFSETQRNKGNFPGRFSGRQFSNSRSEMNVSTLELGDSALYLCASSLGQGGANVLTFGAGSRLTVL.

The V and J genes are TRBV6-5 and TRBJ1-5; the match to TRBD1 covers 7 bases. Germline V CDR1 and CDR2: MNHEY, SVGAGI. After removal of 2 bases from V and 11 bases from J, the junction contained 12 bases not matched to a gene. The CDR3 runs to 15 residues. For the CDR3, the DNA is TGTGCCAGCAGTTACCCAAGACAGGGCTGGAGGACCCAGCATTTT. It encodes CASSYPRQGWRTQHF.

V gene TRBV5-1 combines with J gene TRBJ2-2; D is perhaps TRBD1 (5 bases). V was cut by 6 bases and J by 1 base, with 13 bases left in between. Germline CDR1 is SGHRS and CDR2 is YFSETQ. This CDR3 region has 15 residues. The DNA of the CDR3 is TGCGCCAGCAACTACGCCGGACAGAACACCGGGGAGCTGTTTTTT. Amino acids: CASNYAGQNTGELFF. Combining the CDR3 with reference TRBV5-1 and TRBJ2-2 gives the whole variable domain KAGVTQTPRYLIKTRGQQVTLSCSPISGHRSVSWYQQTPGQGLQFLFEYFSETQRNKGNFPGRFSGRQFSNSRSEMNVSTLELGDSALYLCASNYAGQNTGELFFGEGSRLTVL.

This chain links TRBV2 with TRBJ1-5, with a weak D call TRBD1 (6 bases). Germline-derived CDR1 and CDR2 are SNHLY and FYNNEI. This CDR3 has 16 amino acids. Trimming stripped 7 bases from V and 1 base from J, with 17 bases between. The CDR3 loop reads CASKANRARSNQPQHF. The CDR3 bases are TGTGCCAGCAAGGCCAACAGGGCACGAAGCAATCAGCCCCAGCATTTT.